A selection of T cell receptor beta chains follows, all from one sample in a study of blood T cell repertoires in COVID-19. Produced via immunoSEQ multiplex PCR; TCRdb's table is partial and in-frame only. The sample has roughly 280,000 clones, around 90% seen once. Sequences were obtained from PBMCs or T cells enriched from blood (not recorded which). These receptors all come from a man aged 40-50 years who had been exposed to COVID-19. Both conserved end residues are part of each CDR3. Each record gives: clone size, D gene, J gene, V gene, CDR3 DNA, CDR3 protein. D genes are given only for firm matches. Where a row states a size, it is once, few, many or the class of an expanded clone; other rows omit it.

>NA|TRBD1|TRBJ2-7|TRBV19
TGTGCCAGTAGTATAATACCGGGACAGGGGCTCTACGAGCAGTACTTC
CASSIIPGQGLYEQYF
>NA|TRBD1|TRBJ1-1|TRBV3-1/TRBV3-2
TGTGCCAGCACCCAGACAGGGGCGAGTGAAGCTTTCTTT
CASTQTGASEAFF
>NA|NA|TRBJ1-2|TRBV6-5
TGTGCCAGCAGTTACGGCGGACTTCACTATGGCTACACCTTC
CASSYGGLHYGYTF
>NA|NA|TRBJ2-3|TRBV12-5
TGTGCTAGTGGTTGGAGCCCCGATACGCAGTATTTT
CASGWSPDTQYF
>NA|TRBD2|TRBJ2-5|TRBV11-2
TGTGCCAGCAGAAAAGGGACTAGCGGGAGTTCAATTATGGGGGAGACCCAGTACTTC
CASRKGTSGSSIMGETQYF
>once|TRBD2|TRBJ2-7|TRBV9
TGTGCCAGCAGCGTGTTGGGACTAGCGGGTGCGGAGCAGTACTTC
CASSVLGLAGAEQYF
>NA|TRBD1|TRBJ2-2|TRBV5-1
TGCGCCAGCAGCGACCGACTTGACAGGGCGGGCACCGGGGAGCTGTTTTTT
CASSDRLDRAGTGELFF
>NA|NA|TRBJ2-6|TRBV5-1
TGCGCCAGCAGCTTGGGGACTTCCGGGGCCAACGTCCTGACTTTC
CASSLGTSGANVLTF
>NA|TRBD2|TRBJ2-1|TRBV6-2/TRBV6-3
TGTGCCAGCAACCCAGCGGGAGAGGTCGGTGAGCAGTTCTTC
CASNPAGEVGEQFF
>NA|NA|TRBJ2-5|TRBV11-2
TGTGCCAGCAGCTTAGACTCAGCGATAAGAGAGACCCAGTACTTC
CASSLDSAIRETQYF
>once|NA|TRBJ1-1|TRBV28
TGTGCCAGCAGTTTGGGCAGGGGTCGAGAAGCTTTCTTT
CASSLGRGREAFF
>NA|TRBD1|TRBJ1-2|TRBV6-5
TGTGCCAGCAGACGGACAGGGGGAAATAACTATGGCTACACCTTC
CASRRTGGNNYGYTF
>NA|NA|TRBJ1-6|TRBV7-6
TGTGCCAGCAGCCCAATCCCCGGACGGACTCTTTATAATTCACCCCTCCACTTT
CASSPIPGRTLYNSPLHF
>NA|NA|TRBJ1-2|TRBV20-1
TGCAGTGCTAGTTTGGACTTCTTTGGCTACACCTTC
CSASLDFFGYTF
>NA|NA|TRBJ1-3|TRBV11-2
TGTGCCAGCAACCAGTTCCGGGGGGCTGGAAACACCATATATTTT
CASNQFRGAGNTIYF
>NA|TRBD1|TRBJ2-5|TRBV24-1
TGTGCCACCAGTGATTTAGGGGGCAGGGAAGAGACCCAGTACTTC
CATSDLGGREETQYF
>NA|TRBD1|TRBJ2-5|TRBV19
TGTGCCAGTAGCCGACAGGGCCCTGGATGGGAGACCCAGTACTTC
CASSRQGPGWETQYF
>NA|TRBD2|TRBJ2-3|TRBV28
TGTGCCAGCAGTCAGACTAGCGGGAGCACAGATACGCAGTATTTT
CASSQTSGSTDTQYF
>NA|NA|TRBJ1-5|TRBV28
TGTGCCAGCACCCTCGGGCTTGTGCAGGGGAGTTTTCAGCCCCAGCATTTT
CASTLGLVQGSFQPQHF
>NA|TRBD1|TRBJ1-6|TRBV18
TGTGCCAGCTCAGGACAGGGGGCAAGTTCACCCCTCCACTTT
CASSGQGASSPLHF
>NA|TRBD2|TRBJ2-3|TRBV10-1
TGCGCCAGCAGGGAAGTGAGAGCGGGAGGGCCGAATACGCAGTATTTT
CASREVRAGGPNTQYF
>NA|NA|TRBJ2-2|TRBV5-4
TGTGCCAGCAGCCCAGGGAACGGGGAGCTGTTTTTT
CASSPGNGELFF
>NA|TRBD1|TRBJ2-1|TRBV7-9
TGTGCCAGCAGCACAAGGACAGGGTGGTCCTACAATGAGCAGTTCTTC
CASSTRTGWSYNEQFF
>NA|TRBD1|TRBJ1-6|TRBV5-4
TGTGCCAGCAGCTTGGCAGGGGGTTGGAATTCACCCCTCCACTTT
CASSLAGGWNSPLHF
>once|TRBD2|TRBJ2-1|TRBV5-1
TGCGCCAGCAGCTTGACTAGCGGGCTTAATGAGCAGTTCTTC
CASSLTSGLNEQFF
>NA|NA|TRBJ1-5|TRBV10-3
TGTGCCATCAGTTTCTCGGGAGCGGGCAATCAGCCCCAGCATTTT
CAISFSGAGNQPQHF
>NA|NA|TRBJ1-1|TRBV14
TGTGCCTGCAGGACTTTGGGCACTGAAGCTTTCTTT
CACRTLGTEAFF
>NA|NA|TRBJ1-1|TRBV5-1
TGCGCCAGCAGCTTTTTGTTTAGAGAACAGATGAACACTGAAGCTTTCTTT
CASSFLFREQMNTEAFF